Presented here are 11 T cell receptor beta chains from one specimen sequenced in a study of blood T cell repertoires in COVID-19. Libraries were prepared by immunoSEQ multiplex PCR; TCRdb keeps only in-frame clonotypes and omits some of them. The sample lists 100,000 to 150,000 clones, about 79% seen once, with 16% in the top ten. Sequenced input: peripheral blood. These receptors came from a woman aged 45-60 years with acute or convalescent COVID-19.

The J gene is TRBJ1-6, the V gene TRBV18; TRBD1 aligns across 10 bases. V lost 2 bases to trimming and J lost 10 bases; unmatched junction nucleotides: 5. Germline CDR1 reads KGHSH; CDR2 reads LQKENI. The CDR3 covers 15 residues. CDR3 sequence reads: CASSPGTGDLSPLHF. In DNA, the CDR3 is TGTGCCAGCTCACCAGGGACAGGGGATCTCTCACCCCTCCACTTT.

Here the CDR3 reads CASSSGGGGKTNEKLFF. CDR3 DNA sequence: TGTGCCAGCAGCTCCGGTGGAGGGGGCAAAACTAATGAAAAACTGTTTTTT. The gene calls are TRBV5-5 and TRBJ1-4, with 7 bases fitting TRBD1. CDR3 size: 17 residues. In germline, CDR1 is SGHKS, CDR2 YYEKEE (reference sequence). V trimming: 3 bases; J trimming: 1 base; junction bases outside the gene matches: 9.

This clone occurred a few times. This chain joins TRBV19 and TRBJ2-5, with TRBD1 matching 7 bases. The CDR3 runs 14 residues. V dropped 5 bases and J dropped 7; count of bases not matched to a gene: 10. From germline, CDR1 is LNHDA and CDR2 SQIVND (reference sequence). In nucleotides, the CDR3 is TGTGCCAGTAGTTCGACAGGGCCCGCCAGGACCCAGTACTTC. Translation: CASSSTGPARTQYF.

The genes are TRBV12-5 and TRBJ1-4; the match to TRBD1 covers 7 bases. The ends lost 5 bases at V and 6 bases at J; junction bases unmatched: 6. Germline CDR1 is LGHNT and CDR2 is FRNRAP. The CDR3 length is 14 residues. The CDR3 loop reads CASGGDREYEKLFF. The DNA for the CDR3 is TGTGCTAGTGGTGGAGACAGGGAATATGAAAAACTGTTTTTT. The variable domain in full, with the rest retrieved from reference TRBV12-5 and TRBJ1-4, is DARVTQTPRHKVTEMGQEVTMRCQPILGHNTVFWYRQTMMQGLELLAYFRNRAPLDDSGMPKDRFSAEMPDATLATLKIQPSEPRDSAVYFCASGGDREYEKLFFGSGTQLSVL.

This chain links TRBV29-1 with TRBJ1-4, with D possibly matching TRBD1 (6 bases). With 6 bases removed from V and 6 bases from J, the gap between germline ends came to 14 bases. The germline gives CDR1 SQVTM, CDR2 ANQGSEA. The CDR3 spans 13 residues. CDR3: CSVARQADEKLFF. CDR3 sequence (DNA): TGCAGCGTCGCAAGACAGGCGGATGAAAAACTGTTTTTT.

V and J are TRBV6-5 and TRBJ1-3; D call uncertain. The ends were cut back, 3 bases at V and 2 bases at J, with 5 bases in the middle. CDR1 MNHEY and CDR2 SVGAGI come from the germline V gene. The CDR3 sequence is 13 residues long. The CDR3 region is CASSYSAGNTIYF. CDR3 nucleotide sequence: TGTGCCAGCAGTTATTCAGCTGGAAACACCATATATTTT.

This sequence joins TRBV6-6 and TRBJ1-6, with 8 bases that match TRBD1. The CDR3 is 15 amino acids. Germline CDR1 is MNHNY and CDR2 is SVGAGI (reference sequence). V gave up 4 bases and J gave up 3 bases; unmatched junction bases: 2. In DNA form, the CDR3 reads TGTGCCAGCAGTTCGACAGGGGACTATAATTCACCCCTCCACTTT. It encodes CASSSTGDYNSPLHF.

The chain couples TRBV5-1 to TRBJ2-1, with unresolved D. Germline V gene data show CDR1 as SGHRS and CDR2 as YFSETQ. V was cut by 0 bases and J by 7 bases, with 14 bases left in between. The CDR3 loop spans 15 amino acids. CDR3 region: CASSLGRFRGNEQFF. The CDR3, as DNA: TGCGCCAGCAGCTTGGGAAGGTTCAGAGGAAATGAGCAGTTCTTC.

The chain couples TRBV3-1 (or the pseudogene TRBV3-2) to TRBJ1-4, with D perhaps TRBD1 (5 bases). The V and J ends lost 0 bases and 5 bases respectively, with 10 bases between them. CDR3 length equals 15 residues. From germline, CDR1 is LGHDT and CDR2 YNNKEL (reference sequence). Written as DNA, the CDR3 is TGTGCCAGCAGCCAAGATATACAGGCCAATGAAAAACTGTTTTTT. Translated: CASSQDIQANEKLFF.

This clone was observed once. The chain has TRBV30 and TRBJ2-1; TRBD1 aligns across 7 bases. The CDR3 is made up of 12 amino acids. Germline V lookup: CDR1 GTSNPN, CDR2 SVGIG (reference sequence). The V and J ends lost 2 bases and 12 bases, in that order; junction bases with no gene match: 7. In nucleotides, the CDR3 is TGTGCCTGGAGTACTTTCTCAGGGGGGCAGTTCTTC. Encoded protein: CAWSTFSGGQFF.

This chain links TRBV28 with TRBJ1-3, with 9 bases lining up with TRBD1. Germline CDR1 is MDHEN and CDR2 is SYDVKM. CDR3 length equals 16 residues. V shed 8 bases and J 4 bases; nucleotides not matched to a gene: 12. The CDR3 protein is CASGYRGRRVGNTIYF. CDR3 coding DNA: TGTGCCAGCGGATACAGGGGGCGCCGAGTCGGAAACACCATATATTTT.